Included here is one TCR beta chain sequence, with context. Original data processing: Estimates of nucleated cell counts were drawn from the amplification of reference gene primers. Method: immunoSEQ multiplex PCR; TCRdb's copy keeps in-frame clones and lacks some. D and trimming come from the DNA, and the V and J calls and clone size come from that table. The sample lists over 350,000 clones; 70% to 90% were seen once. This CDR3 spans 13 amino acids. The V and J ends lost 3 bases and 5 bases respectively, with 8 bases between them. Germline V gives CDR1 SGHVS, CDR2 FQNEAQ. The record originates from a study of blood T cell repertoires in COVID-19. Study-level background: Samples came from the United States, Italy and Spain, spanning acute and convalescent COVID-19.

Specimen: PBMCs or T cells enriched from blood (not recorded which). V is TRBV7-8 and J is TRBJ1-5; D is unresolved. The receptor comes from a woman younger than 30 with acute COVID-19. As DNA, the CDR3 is TGTGCCAGCAGCTTGAGAAGCGATCAGCCCCAGCATTTT. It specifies CASSLRSDQPQHF.